A single count supports the clone carrying this TCR beta chain. The antigen remains unidentified. Using immunoSEQ multiplex PCR, the repertoire was profiled, and TCRdb retains in-frame clones only, with some absent. The table lists around 170,000 clones, approximately 89% of them singletons, with 4% to 5.5% in the top ten. This entry is derived from a study of T cell responses to AZD1222 COVID-19 vaccine. The CDR3 is made up of 13 amino acids. Germline V CDR1 and CDR2: LNHDA, SQIVND (reference sequence). V lost 6 bases and J 4 bases, leaving 11 bases between the germline ends. Study outcomes and limitations: Repertoire collection took place solely once the T cell response had peaked. At baseline, just five to seven AZD1222 recipients tested seropositive.

The rearrangement uses TRBV19 and TRBJ2-3, with D perhaps TRBD2 (6 bases). Material: peripheral blood, obtained on day 0 of AZD1222 vaccination. This receptor was identified in an adult in good health. The CDR3 DNA is TGTGCCAGTAGGGCCAGGGACTCAGATACGCAGTATTTT. This sequence encodes CASRARDSDTQYF.